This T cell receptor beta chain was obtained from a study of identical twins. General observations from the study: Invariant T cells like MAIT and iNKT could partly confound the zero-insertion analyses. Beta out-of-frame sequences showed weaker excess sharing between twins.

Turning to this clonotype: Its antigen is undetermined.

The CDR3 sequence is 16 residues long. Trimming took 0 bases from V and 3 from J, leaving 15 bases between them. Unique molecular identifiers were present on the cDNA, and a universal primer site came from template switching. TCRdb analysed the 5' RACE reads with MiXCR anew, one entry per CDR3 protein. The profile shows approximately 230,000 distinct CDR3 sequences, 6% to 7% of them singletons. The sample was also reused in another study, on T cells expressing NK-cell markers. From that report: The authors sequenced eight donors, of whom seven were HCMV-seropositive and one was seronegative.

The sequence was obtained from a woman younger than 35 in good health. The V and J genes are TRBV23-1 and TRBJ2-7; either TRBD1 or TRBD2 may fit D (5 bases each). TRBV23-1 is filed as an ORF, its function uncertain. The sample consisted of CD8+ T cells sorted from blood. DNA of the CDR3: TGCGCCAGCAGTCAATCTAGGGGAGTTTCCCGCTACGAGCAGTACTTC. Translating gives CASSQSRGVSRYEQYF.